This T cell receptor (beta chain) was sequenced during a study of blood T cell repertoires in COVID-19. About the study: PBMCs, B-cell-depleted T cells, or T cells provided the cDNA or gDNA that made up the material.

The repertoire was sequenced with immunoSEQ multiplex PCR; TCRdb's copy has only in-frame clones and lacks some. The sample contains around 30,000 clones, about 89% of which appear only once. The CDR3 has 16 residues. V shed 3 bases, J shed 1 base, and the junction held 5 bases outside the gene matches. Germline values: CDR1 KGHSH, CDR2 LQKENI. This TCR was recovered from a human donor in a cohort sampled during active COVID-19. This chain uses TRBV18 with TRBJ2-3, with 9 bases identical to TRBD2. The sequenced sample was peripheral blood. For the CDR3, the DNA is TGTGCCAGCTCACCTGCGGGGGGGGCCGGCACAGATACGCAGTATTTT. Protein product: CASSPAGGAGTDTQYF.